This T cell receptor beta chain is from a study of cytomegalovirus exposure and HLA in healthy donors. Study observations and caveats: Differences between HLA loci emerged in a later analysis of TCR association rates, with DRB1 most and HLA-C fewest. Sequencing depth roughly uniform across donors was assumed in presence/absence analyses. From TCR beta sequences, most subjects' HLA-A and HLA-B alleles were reportedly predicted accurately.

Germline loops: CDR1 MNHEY, CDR2 SMNVEV (reference sequence). The CDR3 is made up of 14 amino acids. The V end lost 5 bases, the J end lost 4 bases, and 9 bases lay between the germline ends. Regarding this clone: The antigen is undetermined.

The PCR made use of 60 Vbeta and 13 Jbeta primers. Sequenced by immunoSEQ multiplex PCR; TCRdb stores in-frame clones only, minus some. Counted here are roughly 180,000 clones, about four fifths occurring once; the ten biggest clones make up more than 1.5%. The sequence came from a girl aged 5 to 17 in good health and CMV-seropositive. The genes are TRBV27 and TRBJ1-6; possible D gene TRBD1, 5 bases. Sequenced: PBMCs. CDR3 loop: CASSRQTYNSPLHF. CDR3 DNA sequence: TGTGCCAGCAGTCGACAGACTTATAATTCACCCCTCCACTTT.